Listed below are T cell receptor beta chains from one sample, sequenced in a study of blood T cell repertoires in COVID-19. Clones were read by immunoSEQ multiplex PCR, and TCRdb kept only the in-frame ones, dropping some. The repertoire has about 190,000 clones, roughly 84% of them found once; the top ten carry less than 20%. Sequencing used peripheral blood. The receptors were gathered from a human donor in a cohort sampled during active COVID-19. CDR3s include the opening cysteine and the closing phenylalanine or tryptophan. A D gene is named only where the DNA matches it firmly. Rows give clone size only sometimes, using once, few, many, or a class for an expanded clone.

size	V	J	D	CDR3	DNA
.	TRBV5-1	TRBJ2-5	.	CASSLITEETQYF	TGCGCCAGCAGCTTGATAACAGAAGAGACCCAGTACTTC
.	TRBV7-6	TRBJ2-2	.	CASSLRDRPNTGELFF	TGTGCCAGCAGCTTACGAGACAGACCGAACACCGGGGAGCTGTTTTTT
.	TRBV19	TRBJ1-2	TRBD1	CATTFTGENGYTF	TGTGCCACCACCTTTACAGGGGAGAATGGCTACACCTTC
.	TRBV28	TRBJ2-2	TRBD2	CASSRAGTSRTGELFF	TGTGCCAGCAGTAGAGCCGGGACTAGCCGAACCGGGGAGCTGTTTTTT
.	TRBV29-1	TRBJ1-1	.	CSVALVVEAFF	TGCAGCGTTGCTCTGGTAGTGGAAGCTTTCTTT
.	TRBV7-9	TRBJ1-5	TRBD1	CASSSGGRNQPQHF	TGTGCCAGCAGCTCAGGGGGTAGGAATCAGCCCCAGCATTTT
.	TRBV15	TRBJ1-5	.	CATAAGRNIGNQPQHF	TGTGCCACCGCCGCGGGAAGGAATATAGGAAATCAGCCCCAGCATTTT
.	TRBV6-2/TRBV6-3	TRBJ2-5	.	CASSRHGGRETQYF	TGTGCCAGCAGTCGACACGGTGGTCGGGAGACCCAGTACTTC
.	TRBV11-2	TRBJ1-3	.	CASSPQQGSFGNTIYF	TGTGCCAGCAGCCCTCAACAGGGTTCCTTTGGAAACACCATATATTTT
few	TRBV5-1	TRBJ1-4	.	CASSLLGATNEKLFF	TGCGCCAGCAGCTTGTTAGGGGCAACTAATGAAAAACTGTTTTTT
.	TRBV9	TRBJ2-3	TRBD1	CASSVEGQSTDTQYF	TGTGCCAGCAGCGTAGAGGGACAGAGCACAGATACGCAGTATTTT